The entry below gives a single T cell receptor (beta chain) sequence along with its context. Antigen specificity is unknown. This sample was included in a study of cytomegalovirus exposure and HLA in healthy donors. Healthy donors of bone marrow made up the group. Study conclusions and caveats: The authors later found most CMV-associated TCR beta chains appeared HLA-restricted. Later analysis found that TCR beta chains associated with HLA were more clonally expanded than other, equally common chains. According to an earlier analysis, most TCR beta V segments yielded productive rearrangements about 87% or about 30% of the time.

Use of 60 Vbeta and 13 Jbeta primers characterized the PCR. The method was immunoSEQ multiplex PCR; TCRdb's version includes in-frame clones alone and lacks a portion of them. The sample shows around 150,000 clones, approximately 71% of them seen only once. The sequence derives from a man aged 18-30 years in good health and CMV-seropositive. The sample consisted of PBMCs.

The CDR3 DNA follows: TGCGCCAGCAGCTTGGAGTCGCGATGCGAGCAGTACTTC. Translating gives CASSLESRCEQYF. The chain uses TRBV5-1 and TRBJ2-7; D is unresolved. This CDR3 spans 13 amino acids. Per germline, CDR1 SGHRS and CDR2 YFSETQ. Trimming pared 0 bases from V and 6 bases from J, leaving 10 bases between.